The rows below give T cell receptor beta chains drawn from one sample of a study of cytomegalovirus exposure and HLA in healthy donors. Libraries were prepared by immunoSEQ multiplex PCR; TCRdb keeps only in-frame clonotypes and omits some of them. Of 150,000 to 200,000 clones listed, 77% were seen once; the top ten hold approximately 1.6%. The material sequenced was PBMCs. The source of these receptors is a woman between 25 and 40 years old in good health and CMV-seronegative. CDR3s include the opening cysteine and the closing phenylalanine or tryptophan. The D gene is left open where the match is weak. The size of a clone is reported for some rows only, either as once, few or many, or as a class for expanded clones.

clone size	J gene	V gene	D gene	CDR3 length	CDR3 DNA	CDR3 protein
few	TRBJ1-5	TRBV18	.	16	TGTGCCAGCTCACCACATCCGCCGCTTGACAAACAGCCCCAGCATTTT	CASSPHPPLDKQPQHF
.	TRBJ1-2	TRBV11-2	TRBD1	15	TGTGCCAGCAGCGCAAGCCTGGGACAGGGGAATGGCTACCCCTTC	CASSASLGQGNGYPF
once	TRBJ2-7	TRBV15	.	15	TGTGCCACCAGCAGAGGCAGGGTCACCGCCTACGAGCAGTACTTC	CATSRGRVTAYEQYF
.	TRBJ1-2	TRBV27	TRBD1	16	TGTGCCAGCAGTTTATCCCCGGGACAGGGAGGCTTAAGCTACACCTTC	CASSLSPGQGGLSYTF
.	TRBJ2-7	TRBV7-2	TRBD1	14	TGTGCCAGCAGGGAACAGGGGCTCTCCTACGAGCAGTACTTC	CASREQGLSYEQYF
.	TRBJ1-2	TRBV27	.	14	TGTGCCAGCAGTTTCGGAGCAGCTAACTATGGCTACACCTTC	CASSFGAANYGYTF
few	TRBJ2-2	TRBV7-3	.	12	TGTGCCAGCAGCTCTTTGACCGGGGAGCTGTTTTTT	CASSSLTGELFF
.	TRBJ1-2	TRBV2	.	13	TGTGCCAGCAGTCGGGGGGGCGACTATGGCTACACCTTC	CASSRGGDYGYTF
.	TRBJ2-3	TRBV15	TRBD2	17	TGTGCCACCAGCACACCAGCGGCTAGCGGGAGTCAAGATACGCAGTATTTT	CATSTPAASGSQDTQYF
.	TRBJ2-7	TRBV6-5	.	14	TGTGCCAGCAAGAGGGCCGCTCAAGGCTACGAGCAGTACTTC	CASKRAAQGYEQYF
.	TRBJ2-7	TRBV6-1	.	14	TGTGCCAGCAGTAGAAGCAAAGGGGGACACGAGCAGTACTTC	CASSRSKGGHEQYF
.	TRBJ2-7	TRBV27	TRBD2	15	TGTGCCAGCAGTAATCTCGGGCGGGAGGACTACGAGCAGTACTTC	CASSNLGREDYEQYF
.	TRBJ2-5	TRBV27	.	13	TGTGCCAGCAGTTTAGACAGGCTAGAGACCCAGTACTTC	CASSLDRLETQYF
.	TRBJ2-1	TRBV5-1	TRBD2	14	TGCGCCAGCAGCTTGGTGGGCGGGAGCTTTGGAGAGTTCTTC	CASSLVGGSFGEFF
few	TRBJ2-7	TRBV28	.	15	TGTGCCAGCAGTTCAAACAGGGTCCCCACGGGCGAGCAGTACTTC	CASSSNRVPTGEQYF
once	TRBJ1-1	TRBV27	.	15	TGTGCCAGCAGTGGAGGACAGAGGTCGGGGACTGAAGCTTTCTTT	CASSGGQRSGTEAFF
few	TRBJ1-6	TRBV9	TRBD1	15	TGTGCCAGCAGCGTAGAGGGACAGGCTAATTCACCCCTCCACTTT	CASSVEGQANSPLHF
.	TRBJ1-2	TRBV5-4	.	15	TGTGCCAGCAGCTTGAGTCGTGACAGTCGGTATGGCTACACCTTC	CASSLSRDSRYGYTF
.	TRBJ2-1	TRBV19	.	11	TGTGCCAGTAGTATCAGGTATGAGCAGTTCTTC	CASSIRYEQFF
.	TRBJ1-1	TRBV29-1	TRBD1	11	TGCAGCGTTTACACAGGGGCTGAAGCTTTCTTT	CSVYTGAEAFF
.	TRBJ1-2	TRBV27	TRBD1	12	TGTGCCAGCAGAGACAGGGTCTATGGCTACACCTTC	CASRDRVYGYTF
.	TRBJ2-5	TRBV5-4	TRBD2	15	TGTGCCAGCAGCTTTTTTAAGGCTAGCGGGAGGACCCAGTACTTC	CASSFFKASGRTQYF
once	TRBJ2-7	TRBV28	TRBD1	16	TGTGCCAGCAGTTCCGCCGGGGACAGGTGGGACTACGAGCAGTACTTC	CASSSAGDRWDYEQYF
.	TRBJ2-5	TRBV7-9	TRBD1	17	TGTGCCAGCACGGAGAGGACAGGTGGTCCAACCCAAGAGACCCAGTACTTC	CASTERTGGPTQETQYF
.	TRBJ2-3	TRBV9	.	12	TGTGCCAGCAGAGCCACCGCAGATACGCAGTATTTT	CASRATADTQYF
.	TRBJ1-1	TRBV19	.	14	TGTGCCAGTAGTATTCGGGGCCGGACAGTTGAAGCTTTCTTT	CASSIRGRTVEAFF
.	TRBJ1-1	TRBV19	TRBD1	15	TGTGCCAGTAAGTGGGCAGGGGGCGACTCCAGTGAAGCTTTCTTT	CASKWAGGDSSEAFF
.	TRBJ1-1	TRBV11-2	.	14	TGTGCCAGCAGCTTTGGCAGGTTAAACACTGAAGCTTTCTTT	CASSFGRLNTEAFF
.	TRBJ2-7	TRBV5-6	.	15	TGTGCCAGCAGCTTCTATCAGGGAAGGGCCGGGGAGCAGTACTTC	CASSFYQGRAGEQYF
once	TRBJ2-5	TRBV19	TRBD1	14	TGTGCCAGTAGGAACCGGGACAGTAGGGAGACCCAGTACTTC	CASRNRDSRETQYF
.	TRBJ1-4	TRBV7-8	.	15	TGTGCCAGCGGCCGCGCAGGGGATACTAATGAAAAACTGTTTTTT	CASGRAGDTNEKLFF
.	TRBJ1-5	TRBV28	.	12	TGTGCCAGCCGAAAGGAGGAGCGGCCCCAGCATTTT	CASRKEERPQHF
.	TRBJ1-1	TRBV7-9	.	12	TGTTCCAGCAGCTTAGAAAGCGCTGAAGCTTTCTTT	CSSSLESAEAFF
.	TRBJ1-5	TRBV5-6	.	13	TGTGCCAGCAGCTTCGGACGGGAGCAGCCCCAGCATTTT	CASSFGREQPQHF
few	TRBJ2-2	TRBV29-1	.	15	TGCAGCGTTGAAGGGGGTGGGAGAGGCACCGGGGAGCTGTTTTTT	CSVEGGGRGTGELFF
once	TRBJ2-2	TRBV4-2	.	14	TGTGCCAGCAGTAACGGGGAGCGGACCGGGGAGCTGTTTTTT	CASSNGERTGELFF
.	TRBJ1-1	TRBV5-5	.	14	TGTGCCAGCAGCTTGGCAGGGATGAACACTGAAGCTTTCTTT	CASSLAGMNTEAFF
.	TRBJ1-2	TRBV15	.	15	TGTGCCACCGTCGAGGGGTCGGGGGATAACTATGGCTACACCTTC	CATVEGSGDNYGYTF
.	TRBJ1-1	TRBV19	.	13	TGTGCCAGTAGTATCCGGGTGGGCACTGAAGCTTTCTTT	CASSIRVGTEAFF
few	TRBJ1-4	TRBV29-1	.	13	TGCAGCGTCGGACAGTCAACTAATGAAAAACTGTTTTTT	CSVGQSTNEKLFF
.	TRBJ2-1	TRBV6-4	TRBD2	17	TGTGCCAGCAGTGTTACGGCTAGCGGGAGGACCAACAATGAGCAGTTCTTC	CASSVTASGRTNNEQFF
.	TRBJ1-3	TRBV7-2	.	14	TGTGCCAGCAGCCGGTCCAACTCTGGAAACACCATATATTTT	CASSRSNSGNTIYF
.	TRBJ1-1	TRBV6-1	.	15	TGTGCCAGCACTAAACTACAGGGTCGGTACACTGAAGCTTTCTTT	CASTKLQGRYTEAFF
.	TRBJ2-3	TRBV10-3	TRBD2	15	TGTGCCATCAGCGGACTAGCGGGGTCCACAGATACGCAGTATTTT	CAISGLAGSTDTQYF
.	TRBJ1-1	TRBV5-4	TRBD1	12	TGTGCCAGCAGCTTGCAGGGGGGAGAAGCTTTCTTT	CASSLQGGEAFF
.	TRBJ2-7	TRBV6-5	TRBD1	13	TGTGCCAGCAGTCACGACAGGGTCTACGAGCAGTACTTC	CASSHDRVYEQYF
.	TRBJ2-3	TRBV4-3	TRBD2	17	TGCGCCAGCAGCCCCTCTGTAGCGGGAGTCGGGACAGATACGCAGTATTTT	CASSPSVAGVGTDTQYF
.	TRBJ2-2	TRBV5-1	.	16	TGCGCCAGCAGCGTTGCGGTGACTCCGAACACCGGGGAGCTGTTTTTT	CASSVAVTPNTGELFF
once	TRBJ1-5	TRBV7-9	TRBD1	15	TGTGCCAGCAGCCCTCCCGGGACAGATAATCAGCCCCAGCATTTT	CASSPPGTDNQPQHF
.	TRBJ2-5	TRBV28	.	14	TGTGCCAGCAGTTTTCAGGACAGACAAGAGACCCAGTACTTC	CASSFQDRQETQYF
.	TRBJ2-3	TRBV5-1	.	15	TGCGCCAGCAGCTTGGTTAGCAGGGACACAGATACGCAGTATTTT	CASSLVSRDTDTQYF